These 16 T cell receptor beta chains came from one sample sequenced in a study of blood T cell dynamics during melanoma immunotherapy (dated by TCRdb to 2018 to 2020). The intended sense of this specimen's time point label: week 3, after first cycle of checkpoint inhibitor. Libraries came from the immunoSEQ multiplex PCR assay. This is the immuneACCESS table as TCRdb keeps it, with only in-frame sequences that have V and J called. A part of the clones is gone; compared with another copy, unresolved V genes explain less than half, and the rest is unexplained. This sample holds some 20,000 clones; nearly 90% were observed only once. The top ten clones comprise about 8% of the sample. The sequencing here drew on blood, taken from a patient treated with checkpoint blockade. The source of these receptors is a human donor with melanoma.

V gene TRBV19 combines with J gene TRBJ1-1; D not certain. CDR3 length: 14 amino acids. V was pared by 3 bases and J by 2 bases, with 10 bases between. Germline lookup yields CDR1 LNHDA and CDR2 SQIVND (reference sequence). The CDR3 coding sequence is TGTGCCAGTAGTATTAAACCAGAAAACACTGAAGCTTTCTTT. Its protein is CASSIKPENTEAFF.

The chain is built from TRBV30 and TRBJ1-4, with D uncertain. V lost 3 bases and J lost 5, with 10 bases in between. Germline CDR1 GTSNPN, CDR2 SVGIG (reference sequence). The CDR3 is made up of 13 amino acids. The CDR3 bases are TGTGCCTGGAGGGGATGGGAGAATGAAAAACTGTTTTTT. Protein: CAWRGWENEKLFF.

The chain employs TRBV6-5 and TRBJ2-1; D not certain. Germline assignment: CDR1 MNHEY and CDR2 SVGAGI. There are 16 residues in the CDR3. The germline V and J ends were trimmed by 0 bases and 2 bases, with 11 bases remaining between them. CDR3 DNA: TGTGCCAGCAGTTACTCGCCCCTCAATCCCTACAATGAGCAGTTCTTC. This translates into CASSYSPLNPYNEQFF.

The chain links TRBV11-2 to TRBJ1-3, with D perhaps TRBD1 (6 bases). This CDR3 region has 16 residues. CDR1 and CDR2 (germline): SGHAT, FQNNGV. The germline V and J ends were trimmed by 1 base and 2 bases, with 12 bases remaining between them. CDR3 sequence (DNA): TGTGCCAGCAGCTTAGTGGTGGGGGGCACTGGAAACACCATATATTTT. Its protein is CASSLVVGGTGNTIYF.

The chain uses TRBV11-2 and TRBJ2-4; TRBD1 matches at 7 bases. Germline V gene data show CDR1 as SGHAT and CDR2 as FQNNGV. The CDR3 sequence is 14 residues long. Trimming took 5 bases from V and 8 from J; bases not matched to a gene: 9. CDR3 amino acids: CASSPKRGGDIQYF. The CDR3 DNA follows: TGTGCCAGCAGCCCCAAGAGAGGGGGCGACATTCAGTACTTC.

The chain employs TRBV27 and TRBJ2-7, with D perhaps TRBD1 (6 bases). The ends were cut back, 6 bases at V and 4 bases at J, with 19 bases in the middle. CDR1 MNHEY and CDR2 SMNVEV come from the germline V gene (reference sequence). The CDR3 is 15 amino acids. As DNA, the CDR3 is TGTGCCAGCAGCCACTCGATCAGGGGATCGTACGAGCAGTACTTC. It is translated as CASSHSIRGSYEQYF.

CDR3 in DNA: TGCGCCAGCATCCCTGGGCTAGCGGGGATCAATGAGCAGTTCTTC. It yields the protein CASIPGLAGINEQFF. The rearrangement joins TRBV5-1 to TRBJ2-1; 9 bases align to TRBD2. Per the germline V gene, CDR1 is SGHRS and CDR2 is YFSETQ. This CDR3 is built from 15 residues. The ends lost 6 bases at V and 6 bases at J; junction bases unmatched: 10.

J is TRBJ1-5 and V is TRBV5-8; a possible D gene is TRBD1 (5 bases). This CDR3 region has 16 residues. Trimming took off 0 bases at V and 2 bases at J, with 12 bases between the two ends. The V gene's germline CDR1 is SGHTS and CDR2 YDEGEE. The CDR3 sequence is CASSLVGTGGNQPQHF. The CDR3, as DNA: TGTGCCAGCAGCTTGGTAGGGACCGGGGGCAATCAGCCCCAGCATTTT.

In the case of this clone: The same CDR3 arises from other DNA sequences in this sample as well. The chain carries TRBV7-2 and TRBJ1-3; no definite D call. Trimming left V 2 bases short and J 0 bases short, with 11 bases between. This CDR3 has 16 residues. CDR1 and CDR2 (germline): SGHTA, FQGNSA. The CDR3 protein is CASSLTGGNSGNTIYF. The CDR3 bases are TGTGCCAGCAGCTTAACCGGCGGGAACTCTGGAAACACCATATATTTT.

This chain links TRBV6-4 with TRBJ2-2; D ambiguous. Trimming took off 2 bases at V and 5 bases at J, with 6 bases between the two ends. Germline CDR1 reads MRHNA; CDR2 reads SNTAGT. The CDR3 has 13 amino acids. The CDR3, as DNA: TGTGCCAGCAGTGACCGGGCTACCGGGGAGCTGTTTTTT. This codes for CASSDRATGELFF.

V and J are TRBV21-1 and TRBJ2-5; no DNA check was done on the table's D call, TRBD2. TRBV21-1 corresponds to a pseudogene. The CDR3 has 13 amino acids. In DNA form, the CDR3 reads TGTGCCAGCCCAACCTACCTTCAAGAGACCCAGTACTTC. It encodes CASPTYLQETQYF.

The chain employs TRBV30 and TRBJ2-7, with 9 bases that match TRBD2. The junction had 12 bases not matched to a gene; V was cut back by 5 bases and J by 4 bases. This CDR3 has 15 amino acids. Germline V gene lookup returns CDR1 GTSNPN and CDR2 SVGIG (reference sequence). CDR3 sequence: CAWEPPVSGSYEQYF. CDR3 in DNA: TGTGCCTGGGAGCCCCCCGTTAGCGGGAGTTACGAGCAGTACTTC.

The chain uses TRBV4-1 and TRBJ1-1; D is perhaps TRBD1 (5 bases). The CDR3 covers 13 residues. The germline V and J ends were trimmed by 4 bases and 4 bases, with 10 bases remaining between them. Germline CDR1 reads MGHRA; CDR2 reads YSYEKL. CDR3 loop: CASSLQRGTEAFF. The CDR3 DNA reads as TGCGCCAGCAGCCTACAAAGGGGCACTGAAGCTTTCTTT.

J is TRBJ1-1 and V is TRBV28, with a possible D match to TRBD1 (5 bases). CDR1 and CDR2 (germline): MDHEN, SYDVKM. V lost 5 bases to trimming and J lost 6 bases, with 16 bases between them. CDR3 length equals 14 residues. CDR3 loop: CASSRGADSAEAFF. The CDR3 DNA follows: TGTGCCAGCAGTCGCGGGGCGGATAGCGCTGAAGCTTTCTTT.

In DNA, the CDR3 is TGTGCAAGTCGCTCCTGGGGGGGGACTAGCGGACCCCGGAACAACGAGCAGTACTTC. As protein: CASRSWGGTSGPRNNEQYF. The rearrangement uses TRBV12-2 and TRBJ2-7; the table names TRBD2, a call not compared with the DNA. TRBV12-2 is an annotated pseudogene. The CDR3 is 19 residues long.

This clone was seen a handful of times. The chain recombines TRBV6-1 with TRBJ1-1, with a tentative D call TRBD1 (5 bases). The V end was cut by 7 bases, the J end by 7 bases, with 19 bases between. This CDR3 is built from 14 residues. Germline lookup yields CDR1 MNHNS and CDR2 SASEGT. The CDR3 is CASTLAGGSREAFF. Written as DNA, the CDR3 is TGTGCCAGCACCCTTGCGGGGGGGTCGCGTGAAGCTTTCTTT.